Listed below are T cell receptor beta chains from one sample, sequenced in a study of human T cells and chemical hapten exposure. Each CDR3 protein is one row after TCRdb ran MiXCR on the RACE reads. This table holds about 99,000 distinct CDR3 sequences, around 12% found once. The sequencing used whole blood, collected in connection with sensitization to the hapten diphenylcyclopropenone (DPC). The source of these receptors is a woman between 40 and 50 years old with alopecia areata. Some clones in this sample may be carry-over from other donors' samples. CDR3s leave out the opening cysteine and the closing phenylalanine or tryptophan. The listing skips clone size in some rows; elsewhere it reads once, few, many or a size class.

v_call clone_size cdr3_aa
TRBV25-1 - ASSAQLNTEAF
TRBV19 - ASSRGRAGVTDEQY
TRBV29-1 few SVSPAGEANEQF
TRBV20-1 few SASIAGVENEQF
TRBV2 many ASSEGHFPLGELF
TRBV18 many ASSPIRGGNEQF
TRBV28 few ASSSQYGYT
TRBV6-2/TRBV6-3 - ASRQPPPGYEQY
TRBV7-3 few ASSSHPGARYGYT
TRBV10-3 - AISSSASTDTQY
TRBV20-1 many SAGWGGGGETQY
TRBV6-1 - ASGSGKGREQY
TRBV29-1 few SARWRELLF
TRBV28 - ASRTQGDYGYT
TRBV29-1 many SVEDEGAETQY
TRBV6-6 few ASSKQGKGLDYGYT
TRBV7-6 few ASSSAPGQGGYEQY
TRBV11-1 - ASSSGTGSLYGYT
TRBV30 many AWSRGVSGQPQH
TRBV18 many ASSPQRESGTQY
TRBV5-1 - ASSLGLAYSTGELF
TRBV5-5 few ASRAIGGPGYT
TRBV6-4 - AGTNYGYT
TRBV6-2/TRBV6-3 - ASSTPQVNTGELF
TRBV9 - ASSHATGGAKAF
TRBV6-1 - ASSEPGSTDTQY
TRBV15 few ATSRDLGPGNTEAF
TRBV29-1 many SGRGGAFNEQF
TRBV6-2/TRBV6-3 few ASSETHTQAQLAVRGNEQF
TRBV10-2 - ASSEGGTSGHYEQY
TRBV5-6 many ASSPWPGDTEAF
TRBV6-2/TRBV6-3 - ASSDPREQF
TRBV20-1 few SAQSVNRGIPAEEQY
TRBV9 - ASSLGPPTNEKLF
TRBV2 few ASTPDGNIQY
TRBV20-1 - SAGGSSYNEQF
TRBV29-1 many SAGLSGANVLT
TRBV4-3 - ASSAIESAGELF
TRBV12-3/TRBV12-4 few ASNTGTANQPQH
TRBV11-2 - ASTLTGRVAKNIQY
TRBV7-2 few ASSPQVVGANVLT
TRBV12-3/TRBV12-4 many ASSPGRTRETQY
TRBV6-2/TRBV6-3 few ASREGLAVNTGELF
TRBV5-1 few ASSLDRTGELF
TRBV5-6 few ASSLGRTSSYNEQF
TRBV11-1 many ASSEDPGSVAF
TRBV6-2/TRBV6-3 few ASSYSGRSNYGYT
TRBV4-3 few ASSQDRSSYNEQF
TRBV28 few ASKDTTNTEAF
TRBV20-1 few SARGLAGVSAYEQY
TRBV7-2 - ASSPERGQPQH
TRBV24-1 few ATSGSSSYNEQF
TRBV12-3/TRBV12-4 - ASTLTQGQPQH
TRBV7-2 - ASSPRAGTSPYEQY
TRBV28 - ASTTGHLDTQY
TRBV29-1 - SVEGEGTYEQY
TRBV9 - ASSVDLFTDTQY
TRBV6-1 - ASSAQGASNEQF
TRBV29-1 many SVQIQGNEQF
TRBV28 few ASRYPPGPLH